Below, one T cell receptor beta chain is given with its context. What it binds is unknown. Amplification used 60 Vbeta primers and 13 Jbeta primers. Here immunoSEQ multiplex PCR was the method, and the copy in TCRdb shows in-frame clones only, minus some. The table lists some 160,000 clones, around 73% of them singletons, with approximately 1.5% in the top ten. In germline, CDR1 is MGHRA, CDR2 YSYEKL. The CDR3 extends over 15 amino acids. Trimming shortened V by 1 base and J by 4 bases, and 10 bases separated the two germline ends. This sample is drawn from a study of cytomegalovirus exposure and HLA in healthy donors. Study-wide results and limits: According to the study, around 160 TCR beta chains were cytomegalovirus-associated. A later analysis linked around 17,000 TCR beta sequences to HLA alleles at 0.05 false discovery rate. Reportedly, HLA-A and HLA-B alleles of most subjects were accurately predicted from TCR beta.

Sequenced input: PBMCs. This chain uses TRBV4-1 with TRBJ1-4; D may be TRBD1 (6 bases). The sequence was obtained from a male donor in good health and CMV-seronegative. CDR3: CASSQAARGNEKLFF. The CDR3, as DNA: TGCGCCAGCAGCCAAGCGGCCAGGGGTAATGAAAAACTGTTTTTT.